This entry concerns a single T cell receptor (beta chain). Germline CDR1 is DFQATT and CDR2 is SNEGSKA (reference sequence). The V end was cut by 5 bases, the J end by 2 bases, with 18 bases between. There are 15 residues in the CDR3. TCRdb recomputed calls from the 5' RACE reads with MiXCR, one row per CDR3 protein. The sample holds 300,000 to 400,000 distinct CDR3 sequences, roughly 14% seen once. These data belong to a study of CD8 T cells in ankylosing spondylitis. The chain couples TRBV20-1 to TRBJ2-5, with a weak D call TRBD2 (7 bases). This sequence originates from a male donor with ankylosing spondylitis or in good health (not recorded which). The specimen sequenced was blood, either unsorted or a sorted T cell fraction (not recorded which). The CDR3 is CSALSLGGPQETQYF. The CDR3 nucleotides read TGCAGTGCTCTATCTTTGGGGGGGCCGCAAGAGACCCAGTACTTC.